The 30 T cell receptor beta chains below all came from one sample that was sequenced in a study of human T cells and chemical hapten exposure. Sample time point: patch test 3, about 24 weeks after DPC sensitization. As to treatment: therapeutic diphenylcyclopropenone sensitization with weekly scalp DPC. TCRdb itself ran the RACE reads through MiXCR, one entry per CDR3 protein. The sample records about 82,000 distinct CDR3 sequences, 13% being singletons. Sequenced material: whole blood, taken in connection with sensitization to the hapten diphenylcyclopropenone (DPC). These receptors were obtained from a woman in her fifties or sixties with alopecia areata. Some clones in this sample may be carry-over from other donors' samples.

The V call is TRBV28, the J call TRBJ2-2; 8 bases agree with TRBD2. Germline V gives CDR1 MDHEN, CDR2 SYDVKM. V lost 5 bases, J lost 6 bases, and 5 bases stayed unmatched. This CDR3 comprises 14 residues. CDR3 in DNA: TGTGCCAGCAGTATGACTAGCGCGGCCGGGGAGCTGTTTTTT. It yields the protein CASSMTSAAGELFF.

This chain links TRBV6-4 with TRBJ2-2, with 7 bases aligning to TRBD2. This CDR3 is built from 15 residues. V lost 7 bases and J lost 6; bases outside the gene matches: 11. Germline assignment: CDR1 MRHNA and CDR2 SNTAGT. The CDR3 sequence: CASKTSSGLAGELFF. The CDR3 bases are TGTGCCAGCAAGACCTCTAGCGGCCTGGCCGGGGAGCTGTTTTTT.

The sample holds a few counts of this clonotype. The genes are TRBV12-3 or TRBV12-4 and TRBJ2-1; 7 bases match TRBD2. Losses at the gene ends were 7 bases for V and 0 bases for J; bases not matched to a gene: 3. This CDR3 is built from 14 residues. CDR3: CASNGGSSYNEQFF. CDR3 sequence (DNA): TGTGCCAGCAACGGCGGGAGCTCCTACAATGAGCAGTTCTTC.

The chain recombines TRBV20-1 with TRBJ2-1, with a possible D match to TRBD2 (6 bases). Germline assignment: CDR1 DFQATT and CDR2 SNEGSKA (reference sequence). V was shortened by 6 bases and J by 3 bases, with 15 bases between the two germline ends. The CDR3 loop spans 14 amino acids. The DNA of the CDR3 is TGCAGTGCCCCTAGCGAGAGTGGCTACAATGAGCAGTTCTTC. Protein: CSAPSESGYNEQFF.

The V and J genes are TRBV6-5 and TRBJ2-4; D is unresolved. This CDR3 spans 17 amino acids. The V end lost 7 bases, the J end lost 6 bases, and 25 bases lay between the germline ends. CDR1 MNHEY and CDR2 SVGAGI come from the germline V gene. CDR3 bases: TGTGCCAGCACCCCAACACCCGCTGACTGGTCCTCAAACATTCAGTACTTC. This encodes CASTPTPADWSSNIQYF.

This clonotype appeared a few times. V gene TRBV11-2 combines with J gene TRBJ2-1; TRBD2 agrees at 13 bases. V lost 3 bases to trimming and J lost 2 bases; unmatched junction nucleotides: 4. Per germline, CDR1 SGHAT and CDR2 FQNNGV. This CDR3 spans 17 amino acids. The CDR3 protein is CASSFRTSGSPYNEQFF. In DNA form, the CDR3 reads TGTGCCAGCAGCTTCCGGACTAGCGGGAGCCCCTACAATGAGCAGTTCTTC.

This chain uses TRBV29-1 with TRBJ2-3; D is perhaps TRBD1 (6 bases). This CDR3 contains 14 residues. V was pared by 5 bases and J by 5 bases, with 17 bases between. Germline lookup yields CDR1 SQVTM and CDR2 ANQGSEA. The CDR3 loop is CSVTGSSHKDTQYF. The CDR3, as DNA: TGCAGCGTTACAGGGAGCTCCCACAAAGATACGCAGTATTTT.

This clonotype showed up many times. V usage is TRBV18 and J usage is TRBJ2-3; possible D gene TRBD2, 5 bases. The CDR3 consists of 15 residues. Germline CDR1 and CDR2: KGHSH and LQKENI. The V end lost 2 bases, the J end lost 2 bases, and 11 bases lay between the germline ends. CDR3 amino acids: CASSPRGFLTDTQYF. The CDR3 DNA reads TGTGCCAGCTCACCAAGAGGGTTTCTCACAGATACGCAGTATTTT.

The chain carries TRBV9 and TRBJ1-1, with D possibly being TRBD1 (6 bases). This CDR3 has 13 residues. Trimming removed 3 bases at V and 3 bases at J, with 9 bases between. Germline values: CDR1 SGDLS, CDR2 YYNGEE. CDR3 sequence: CASSGNRDTEAFF. CDR3 nucleotide sequence: TGTGCCAGCAGCGGGAACAGGGACACTGAAGCTTTCTTT.

This clonotype was found many times. The chain carries TRBV4-1 and TRBJ2-7; 9 nucleotides align to TRBD2. V shed 2 bases and J 4 bases; nucleotides not matched to a gene: 6. Germline V gives CDR1 MGHRA, CDR2 YSYEKL. This CDR3 is built from 15 residues. This CDR3 is CASSQPTSGYYEQYF. As DNA, the CDR3 is TGCGCCAGCAGCCAACCGACTAGCGGATATTACGAGCAGTACTTC.

The chain combines TRBV10-2 with TRBJ1-1; D not resolved. V was shortened by 6 bases and J by 4 bases, with 12 bases between the two germline ends. The CDR3 extends over 13 amino acids. Germline V gene sequence: CDR1 WSHSY, CDR2 SAAADI. The CDR3: CASRLDRGTEAFF. The CDR3 DNA follows: TGCGCCAGCAGACTCGACCGGGGCACTGAAGCTTTCTTT.

This clonotype was found many times. The chain uses TRBV18 and TRBJ2-4; either TRBD1 or TRBD2 may fit D (5 bases each). V was pared by 5 bases and J by 0 bases, with 8 bases between. In germline, CDR1 is KGHSH, CDR2 LQKENI. The CDR3 covers 14 residues. The CDR3 here is CASSEGIAKNIQYF. The CDR3 nucleotides are TGTGCCAGCTCAGAGGGGATAGCCAAAAACATTCAGTACTTC. The full variable domain, rest sourced from reference TRBV18 and TRBJ2-4, is NAGVMQNPRHLVRRRGQEARLRCSPMKGHSHVYWYRQLPEEGLKFMVYLQKENIIDESGMPKERFSAEFPKEGPSILRIQQVVRGDSAAYFCASSEGIAKNIQYFGAGTRLSVL.

The genes are TRBV10-2 and TRBJ1-3; D call uncertain. V was trimmed by 0 bases and J by 4 bases, leaving 10 bases between them. The CDR3 covers 15 residues. Germline V gene lookup returns CDR1 WSHSY and CDR2 SAAADI. The CDR3 region is CASSESTGLGNTIYF. For the CDR3, the DNA is TGCGCCAGCAGTGAGTCGACCGGGTTAGGAAACACCATATATTTT.

This clonotype was detected ten times or more. The V and J genes are TRBV21-1 and TRBJ2-1; the table's D call, TRBD2, was not checked against the DNA. TRBV21-1 represents a pseudogene. The CDR3 loop spans 13 amino acids. For the CDR3, the DNA is TGTGCCAGCAGCAAATCCAGGAGGCATGAGCAGTTCTTC. It yields the protein CASSKSRRHEQFF.

CDR3 residues: CASSTIGGTKPYEQYF. CDR3 nucleotides: TGTGCCAGCAGTACAATAGGAGGGACCAAGCCCTACGAGCAGTACTTC. The chain couples TRBV2 to TRBJ2-7, with D possibly matching TRBD2 (6 bases). Germline CDR1 is SNHLY and CDR2 is FYNNEI. V gave up 5 bases and J gave up 2 bases, with 19 bases separating them. The CDR3 consists of 16 residues.

The chain couples TRBV29-1 to TRBJ1-1; TRBD1 is a possible D gene (6 bases). The germline V gene encodes CDR1 SQVTM and CDR2 ANQGSEA. The CDR3 is 11 amino acids. The V end was cut by 6 bases, the J end by 8 bases, with 13 bases between. The chain's CDR3 is CSVNRASEAFF. CDR3 nucleotides: TGCAGCGTAAACAGGGCTTCCGAAGCTTTCTTT. Full variable domain (remainder filled in from reference TRBV29-1 and TRBJ1-1): SAVISQKPSRDICQRGTSLTIQCQVDSQVTMMFWYRQQPGQSLTLIATANQGSEATYESGFVIDKFPISRPNLTFSTLTVSNMSPEDSSIYLCSVNRASEAFFGQGTRLTVV.

This clonotype was found a few times. The V gene is TRBV7-9, the J gene TRBJ2-1, with D perhaps matching TRBD2 (5 bases). The germline CDR1 and CDR2 sequences are SEHNR and FQNEAQ (reference sequence). Trimming stripped 3 bases from V and 6 bases from J, with 9 bases between. The CDR3 is 13 amino acids. The CDR3 reads CASSLEEINEQFF. Written as DNA, the CDR3 is TGTGCCAGCAGCTTGGAGGAAATCAATGAGCAGTTCTTC. Full variable domain (outside the CDR3, taken from reference TRBV7-9 and TRBJ2-1): DTGVSQNPRHKITKRGQNVTFRCDPISEHNRLYWYRQTLGQGPEFLTYFQNEAQLEKSRLLSDRFSAERPKGSFSTLEIQRTEQGDSAMYLCASSLEEINEQFFGPGTRLTVL.

This clonotype qualifies as medium-sized. V and J are TRBV29-1 and TRBJ2-5; no clear D. Germline-derived CDR1 and CDR2 are SQVTM and ANQGSEA. The CDR3 covers 11 residues. Trimming stripped 4 bases from V and 0 bases from J, with 3 bases between. CDR3 nucleotide sequence: TGCAGCGTTGCCCACCAAGAGACCCAGTACTTC. It translates to CSVAHQETQYF. The whole variable domain, filled in from reference TRBV29-1 and TRBJ2-5, reads SAVISQKPSRDICQRGTSLTIQCQVDSQVTMMFWYRQQPGQSLTLIATANQGSEATYESGFVIDKFPISRPNLTFSTLTVSNMSPEDSSIYLCSVAHQETQYFGPGTRLLVL.

This clonotype has ten or more counts. DNA of the CDR3: TGTGCCAGCAGCGTAGGGGTGCAGACGGGCCAGCCCCAGCATTTT. As protein: CASSVGVQTGQPQHF. The gene calls are TRBV9 and TRBJ1-5; D call uncertain. CDR1 and CDR2 (germline): SGDLS, YYNGEE. Trimming left V 0 bases short and J 7 bases short, with 14 bases between. CDR3 length: 15 amino acids.

The chain has TRBV2 and TRBJ2-3, with 9 bases that match TRBD2. CDR1 and CDR2 (germline): SNHLY, FYNNEI. This CDR3 has 15 residues. Trimming removed 4 bases from V and 3 bases from J; junction bases left unmatched: 5. Written as DNA, the CDR3 is TGTGCCAGCAGTGGCGGGAGGGCCGGGACAGATACGCAGTATTTT. Its translation is CASSGGRAGTDTQYF.

This clonotype came up a few times. J is TRBJ2-1 and V is TRBV28; 9 nucleotides match TRBD2. This CDR3 has 15 amino acids. Germline V gene sequence: CDR1 MDHEN, CDR2 SYDVKM. After removal of 9 bases from V and 6 bases from J, the junction contained 12 bases not matched to a gene. The CDR3 DNA is TGTGCCAGTTACCCTCACGGGACTAGCCTCAATGAGCAGTTCTTC. The encoded protein is CASYPHGTSLNEQFF. The variable domain in full, completed from reference TRBV28 and TRBJ2-1, reads DVKVTQSSRYLVKRTGEKVFLECVQDMDHENMFWYRQDPGLGLRLIYFSYDVKMKEKGDIPEGYSVSREKKERFSLILESASTNQTSMYLCASYPHGTSLNEQFFGPGTRLTVL.

V is TRBV18 and J is TRBJ1-1; D is uncertain. From germline, CDR1 is KGHSH and CDR2 LQKENI. CDR3 length: 13 residues. Trimming took off 3 bases at V and 1 base at J, with 6 bases between the two ends. The CDR3 protein is CASSPGWNTEAFF. Here the CDR3 DNA reads TGTGCCAGCTCACCCGGATGGAACACTGAAGCTTTCTTT.

The rearrangement links TRBV25-1 to TRBJ1-1; no clear D. The CDR3 consists of 14 residues. V lost 6 bases and J 0 bases, leaving 11 bases between the germline ends. CDR1 is MGHDK and CDR2 is SYGVNS in the germline V gene. The CDR3 DNA reads TGTGCCAGCAGAAAGGCCGTGGTGAACACTGAAGCTTTCTTT. It encodes CASRKAVVNTEAFF.

This clonotype came up a few times. The chain links TRBV9 to TRBJ2-5; 15 nucleotides line up with TRBD2. The length of the CDR3 is 15 residues. V was pared by 2 bases and J by 5 bases, with 1 base of the junction left unmatched. Germline loops: CDR1 SGDLS, CDR2 YYNGEE. Here the CDR3 DNA reads TGTGCCAGCAGCGTCGGGACTAGCGGGAGGGAGACCCAGTACTTC. This sequence encodes CASSVGTSGRETQYF.

This clonotype was seen repeatedly, ten times or more. The chain combines TRBV29-1 with TRBJ2-5; D is unresolved. The length of the CDR3 is 12 residues. The ends were cut back, 6 bases at V and 2 bases at J, with 10 bases in the middle. Looked up from germline, CDR1 is SQVTM and CDR2 is ANQGSEA. CDR3 region: CSVADGQETQYF. The CDR3 bases are TGCAGCGTAGCCGACGGACAAGAGACCCAGTACTTC. Drawing the rest from reference TRBV29-1 and TRBJ2-5, the complete variable domain is SAVISQKPSRDICQRGTSLTIQCQVDSQVTMMFWYRQQPGQSLTLIATANQGSEATYESGFVIDKFPISRPNLTFSTLTVSNMSPEDSSIYLCSVADGQETQYFGPGTRLLVL.

This clonotype was observed a single time. The CDR3 nucleotides read TGCGCCAGCAGCAACGACAGATCAACTAATGAAAAACTGTTTTTT. This sequence encodes CASSNDRSTNEKLFF. V gene TRBV5-1 combines with J gene TRBJ1-4, with D tentatively TRBD1 (5 bases). CDR3 length: 15 residues. V lost 4 bases and J lost 0, with 10 bases in between. Germline loops: CDR1 SGHRS, CDR2 YFSETQ.

This clonotype showed up just a few times. The genes are TRBV7-8 and TRBJ1-5; D not resolved. The CDR3 is 15 residues long. CDR1 and CDR2 (germline): SGHVS, FQNEAQ. Trimming took off 5 bases at V and 1 base at J, with 12 bases between the two ends. CDR3 sequence: CASSQLRMSNQPQHF. The CDR3 DNA reads TGTGCCAGCAGCCAACTCCGGATGAGCAATCAGCCCCAGCATTTT.

The chain recombines TRBV3-1 with TRBJ2-2; D not certain. The CDR3 is made up of 17 amino acids. In germline, CDR1 is LGHDT, CDR2 YNNKEL (reference sequence). The V and J ends lost 1 base and 0 bases respectively, with 12 bases between them. The CDR3 region is CASSQVLSAANTGELFF. The CDR3 DNA reads as TGTGCCAGCAGCCAAGTGTTAAGCGCCGCGAACACCGGGGAGCTGTTTTTT.

This sequence joins TRBV19 and TRBJ1-5, with D perhaps matching TRBD1 (6 bases). The CDR3 length is 17 residues. CDR1 and CDR2 (germline): LNHDA, SQIVND (reference sequence). V was trimmed by 5 bases and J by 0 bases, leaving 17 bases between them. The CDR3 bases are TGTGCCAGTAGTCTGTTCCCTGGACAGTTTAGCAATCAGCCCCAGCATTTT. This gives the protein CASSLFPGQFSNQPQHF.

Ten or more counts support this clonotype. This sequence joins TRBV5-1 and TRBJ1-2; no definite D call. The V and J ends lost 0 bases and 8 bases respectively, with 23 bases between them. CDR3 length equals 17 residues. CDR1 is SGHRS and CDR2 is YFSETQ in the germline V gene. The chain's CDR3 is CASSLEVGLGSADGYTF. The CDR3 DNA reads as TGCGCCAGCAGCTTGGAGGTAGGCCTGGGGTCAGCGGACGGCTACACCTTC.